This is a list of T cell receptor beta chains from one sample in a study of OX40 agonist ivuxolimab in advanced cancers. The data were produced by immunoSEQ multiplex PCR, yet TCRdb's version contains in-frame clones alone and is incomplete. The table has 69,000 or so clones, roughly four fifths seen once. The specimen comprised CD4+ or CD8+ T cells sorted from blood, sampled in a trial of the OX40 agonist ivuxolimab. These receptors were obtained from an adult with an advanced solid tumor such as melanoma, head and neck, liver or kidney cancer. The CDR3 runs from the conserved cysteine through the conserved F or W. D genes are given only for firm matches. Clone size appears in some rows only: once, few, many, or a class for an expanded clone.

CDR3: CASRPQGGSGELFF
DNA: TGTGCCAGCAGACCTCAGGGAGGATCCGGGGAGCTGTTTTTT
length: 14
size: few
J: TRBJ2-2
V: TRBV28
D: .

CDR3: CASSQKSGGVAKNIQYF
DNA: TGCGCCAGCAGCCAAAAAAGCGGGGGAGTAGCCAAAAACATTCAGTACTTC
length: 17
size: .
J: TRBJ2-4
V: TRBV4-3
D: TRBD2

CDR3: CASSSSARWGDTQYF
DNA: TGTGCCAGCAGCTCCTCCGCCCGGTGGGGAGATACGCAGTATTTT
length: 15
size: once
J: TRBJ2-3
V: TRBV5-4
D: .

CDR3: CASSPSANTGELFF
DNA: TGTGCCAGCAGCCCTAGCGCGAACACCGGGGAGCTGTTTTTT
length: 14
size: .
J: TRBJ2-2
V: TRBV28
D: .

CDR3: CASSQGLAGGWYEQFF
DNA: TGTGCCAGCAGTCAGGGACTAGCGGGAGGTTGGTATGAGCAGTTCTTC
length: 16
size: .
J: TRBJ2-1
V: TRBV27
D: TRBD2

CDR3: CASSQDRGQEAFF
DNA: TGCGCCAGCAGCCAAGATAGGGGACAGGAAGCTTTCTTT
length: 13
size: few
J: TRBJ1-1
V: TRBV4-1
D: TRBD1

CDR3: CASSLVSLGNTEAFF
DNA: TGTGCCAGCAGTTTAGTCTCCCTGGGGAACACTGAAGCTTTCTTT
length: 15
size: few
J: TRBJ1-1
V: TRBV28
D: .

CDR3: CASSLEPGSYNEQFF
DNA: TGTGCCAGCAGCTTAGAGCCCGGGAGCTACAATGAGCAGTTCTTC
length: 15
size: .
J: TRBJ2-1
V: TRBV7-9
D: .

CDR3: CASRGTGEGQPQHF
DNA: TGTGCCAGCAGGGGGACAGGGGAAGGGCAGCCCCAGCATTTT
length: 14
size: .
J: TRBJ1-5
V: TRBV6-5
D: TRBD1

CDR3: CASSPGDRQGGGYTF
DNA: TGCGCCAGCAGCCCGGGAGACAGGCAAGGAGGTGGCTACACCTTC
length: 15
size: .
J: TRBJ1-2
V: TRBV5-1
D: .

CDR3: CATSREPPGSIGSYEQYF
DNA: TGTGCCACCAGCAGAGAGCCCCCGGGGAGCATAGGCTCCTACGAGCAGTACTTC
length: 18
size: once
J: TRBJ2-7
V: TRBV15
D: .

CDR3: CASTRQGSDTQYF
DNA: TGTGCCAGTACGCGACAGGGCTCAGATACGCAGTATTTT
length: 13
size: .
J: TRBJ2-3
V: TRBV6-5
D: TRBD1